The 7 T cell receptor beta chains below come from one sample, sequenced in a study of CD8 T cells in Susac syndrome. Roughly 0.45 to 1 ug RNA was reverse transcribed with random hexamers. TCRdb reprocessed the immunoSEQ multiplex PCR reads with MiXCR, giving one entry per CDR3 protein. Altogether about 140,000 distinct CDR3 sequences are present, under 97% being singletons, with the ten largest covering 0.075% to 0.09%. The sequenced sample was CD4+ T cells from PBMCs. The receptors stem from a human donor with Susac syndrome.

The J gene is TRBJ2-7, the V gene TRBV7-6; perhaps TRBD2 as D (6 bases). V lost 5 bases and J lost 4, with 15 bases in between. This CDR3 has 14 amino acids. CDR1 is SGHVS and CDR2 is FNYEAQ in the germline V gene. CDR3 sequence reads: CASSISGTDYEQYF. The CDR3 nucleotides read TGTGCCAGCAGCATATCCGGGACTGATTACGAGCAGTACTTC.

The chain combines TRBV7-9 with TRBJ1-5; the D is unclear. The CDR3 has 13 residues. The germline V and J ends were trimmed by 6 bases and 6 bases, with 12 bases remaining between them. Per the germline V gene, CDR1 is SEHNR and CDR2 is FQNEAQ (reference sequence). CDR3 residues: CASSNNDGQPQHF. The DNA for the CDR3 is TGTGCCAGCAGTAATAATGACGGTCAGCCCCAGCATTTT.

The chain has TRBV7-3 and TRBJ2-3; 9 nucleotides match TRBD2. CDR1 and CDR2 from the germline V gene are SGHTA and FQGTGA. The ends lost 5 bases at V and 3 bases at J; junction bases unmatched: 6. The CDR3 is 15 amino acids. In nucleotides, the CDR3 is TGTGCCAGCAGCCCAGAGGGACTAGCTACAGATACGCAGTATTTT. Its translation: CASSPEGLATDTQYF.

The rearrangement links TRBV6-5 to TRBJ1-5; 7 nucleotides line up with TRBD1. The CDR3 has 14 amino acids. Germline V CDR1 and CDR2: MNHEY, SVGAGI. The V gene end was trimmed by 8 bases and the J gene end by 4 bases; junction bases not matched to a gene: 8. This chain's CDR3 is CASATGRWNQPQHF. The CDR3 bases are TGTGCCAGCGCGACAGGGCGATGGAATCAGCCCCAGCATTTT.

The rearrangement links TRBV12-2 to TRBJ2-7; TRBD2, the table's D call, lacks a check against the DNA. TRBV12-2 is labeled a pseudogene. The length of the CDR3 is 21 residues. Here the CDR3 reads CASRLAKVSLWASYYSYEQYF. As DNA, the CDR3 is TGTGCAAGTCGCTTAGCAAAAGTAAGCCTGTGGGCTAGCTACTACTCCTACGAGCAGTACTTC.

This chain connects TRBV20-1 to TRBJ2-3; 15 bases map to TRBD2. The CDR3 has 17 amino acids. The V and J ends lost 4 bases and 3 bases, in that order; junction bases with no gene match: 8. Germline lookup yields CDR1 DFQATT and CDR2 SNEGSKA (reference sequence). This CDR3 reads CSATRTSGGAVTDTQYF. The CDR3 DNA follows: TGCAGTGCTACCCGGACTAGCGGGGGGGCAGTAACAGATACGCAGTATTTT.

The chain recombines TRBV20-1 with TRBJ2-2, with 14 positions matching TRBD2. There are 15 residues in the CDR3. J was trimmed by 7 bases and V by 5 bases; bases with no gene match: 6. CDR1 and CDR2 (germline): DFQATT, SNEGSKA (reference sequence). The CDR3 DNA reads as TGCAGTGCTCGGGGACTAGCGGGAGAGGTCGGGGAGCTGTTTTTT. Translated, it gives CSARGLAGEVGELFF.